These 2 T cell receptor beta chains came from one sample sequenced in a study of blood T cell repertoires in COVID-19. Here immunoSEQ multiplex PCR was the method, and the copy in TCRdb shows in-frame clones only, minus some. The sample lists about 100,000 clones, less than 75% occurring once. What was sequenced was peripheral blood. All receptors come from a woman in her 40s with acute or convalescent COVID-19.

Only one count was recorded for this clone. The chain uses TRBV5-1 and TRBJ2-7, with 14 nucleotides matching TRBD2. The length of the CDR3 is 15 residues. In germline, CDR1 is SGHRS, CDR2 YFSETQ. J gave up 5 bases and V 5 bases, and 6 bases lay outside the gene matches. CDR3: CASSLTSGGGHEQYF. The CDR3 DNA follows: TGCGCCAGCAGTTTGACTAGCGGGGGGGGCCACGAGCAGTACTTC.

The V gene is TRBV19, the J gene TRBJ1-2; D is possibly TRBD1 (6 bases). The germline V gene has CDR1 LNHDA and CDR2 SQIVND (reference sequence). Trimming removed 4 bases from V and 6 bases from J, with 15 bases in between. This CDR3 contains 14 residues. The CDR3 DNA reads TGTGCCAGTAGTACTCCCAGGGAGGGGGATGGCTACACCTTC. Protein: CASSTPREGDGYTF.